These 18 T cell receptor beta chains were sequenced from one sample in a study of cytomegalovirus exposure and HLA in healthy donors. Profiling relied on immunoSEQ multiplex PCR, and the TCRdb table lists in-frame clones only, not all of them. The top ten hold about 6.5% of the sample, which has tens of thousands of clones, just under 95% seen once. Sequenced material: PBMCs. All receptors come from a woman aged 18 to 35 in good health and CMV-seropositive.

V usage is TRBV6-6 and J usage is TRBJ1-5; TRBD1 might be the D (6 bases). V shed 5 bases and J shed 1 base, with 9 bases lying between them. Germline assignment: CDR1 MNHNY and CDR2 SVGAGI (reference sequence). This CDR3 contains 14 residues. The CDR3 coding sequence is TGTGCCAGCAGTCAGAGGGGGAGCAATCAGCCCCAGCATTTT. This codes for CASSQRGSNQPQHF.

This sequence joins TRBV14 and TRBJ2-7, with 10 bases matching TRBD1. The length of the CDR3 is 14 residues. The J segment lost 6 bases and the V segment lost 2 bases, leaving 4 bases of the junction unmatched. Germline values: CDR1 SGHDN, CDR2 FVKESK. This chain's CDR3 is CASSQRTGGGEQYF. As DNA, the CDR3 is TGTGCCAGCAGCCAAAGGACAGGGGGTGGCGAGCAGTACTTC.

The chain carries TRBV6-6 and TRBJ1-1, with 7 bases matching TRBD1. Per germline, CDR1 MNHNY and CDR2 SVGAGI (reference sequence). This CDR3 contains 16 residues. The ends lost 6 bases at V and 1 base at J; junction bases unmatched: 11. In DNA, the CDR3 is TGTGCCAGCAGCCCGGACAGGCTAGGGGGGAACACTGAAGCTTTCTTT. This sequence encodes CASSPDRLGGNTEAFF.

This clone was picked up one time. V gene TRBV28 combines with J gene TRBJ1-5; D uncertain. The V gene lost 6 bases and the J gene lost 7 bases, with 13 bases spanning the gap. The CDR3 spans 13 residues. Per the germline V gene, CDR1 is MDHEN and CDR2 is SYDVKM. The CDR3 protein is CASSVTHLQPQHF. The CDR3 DNA sequence: TGTGCCAGCAGCGTTACTCACTTGCAGCCCCAGCATTTT.

This clone was observed a single time. The gene calls are TRBV9 and TRBJ2-3; D remains unclear. The germline CDR1 and CDR2 sequences are SGDLS and YYNGEE. CDR3 length equals 14 residues. Trimming cost V 4 bases and J 4 bases, with 13 bases left between them. The CDR3 region has the DNA TGTGCCAGCAGCCCGACTCGGAGCGCAGATACGCAGTATTTT. This encodes CASSPTRSADTQYF.

This clone showed up just once. The J gene is TRBJ2-1, the V gene TRBV9; the D gene is possibly TRBD2 (6 bases). Between the trimmed V and J ends, which lost 4 bases and 4 bases, there was a span of 12 bases. Per the germline V gene, CDR1 is SGDLS and CDR2 is YYNGEE. This CDR3 spans 14 amino acids. This CDR3 is CASSPPEGYNEQFF. In nucleotides, the CDR3 is TGTGCCAGCAGCCCCCCGGAGGGGTACAATGAGCAGTTCTTC. The complete variable domain, with remaining parts taken from reference TRBV9 and TRBJ2-1, reads DSGVTQTPKHLITATGQRVTLRCSPRSGDLSVYWYQQSLDQGLQFLIQYYNGEERAKGNILERFSAQQFPDLHSELNLSSLELGDSALYFCASSPPEGYNEQFFGPGTRLTVL.

The rearrangement joins TRBV28 to TRBJ2-7; 10 bases match TRBD1. From germline, CDR1 is MDHEN and CDR2 SYDVKM. CDR3 size: 17 residues. Losses at the gene ends were 1 base for V and 5 bases for J; bases not matched to a gene: 11. The CDR3 nucleotides read TGTGCCAGCAGTTTATTTTTCGGGGACAGGGGTGTCCACGAGCAGTACTTC. Amino acid sequence: CASSLFFGDRGVHEQYF. Based on the CDR3 plus reference TRBV28 and TRBJ2-7, the full variable domain is DVKVTQSSRYLVKRTGEKVFLECVQDMDHENMFWYRQDPGLGLRLIYFSYDVKMKEKGDIPEGYSVSREKKERFSLILESASTNQTSMYLCASSLFFGDRGVHEQYFGPGTRLTVT.

This chain joins TRBV18 and TRBJ1-5, with D perhaps TRBD1 (5 bases). CDR1 KGHSH and CDR2 LQKENI come from the germline V gene. The V end lost 6 bases, the J end lost 5 bases, and 20 bases lay between the germline ends. This CDR3 comprises 16 residues. The CDR3 bases are TGTGCCAGCTCGCCCACAGGATCCAAGATTTATCAGCCCCAGCATTTT. Protein sequence: CASSPTGSKIYQPQHF.

The rearrangement links TRBV7-3 to TRBJ2-1; no clear D. Trimming removed 4 bases at V and 5 bases at J, with 12 bases between. This CDR3 contains 14 residues. Germline loops: CDR1 SGHTA, CDR2 FQGTGA. The CDR3, as DNA: TGTGCCAGCAGCTACCTCAATGAGAACAATGAGCAGTTCTTC. Amino acids: CASSYLNENNEQFF.

The J gene is TRBJ1-1, the V gene TRBV11-2; TRBD1 matches at 8 bases. Per the germline V gene, CDR1 is SGHAT and CDR2 is FQNNGV. The CDR3 has 15 residues. With 5 bases clipped from V and 2 bases from J, the junction kept 7 bases outside the gene matches. In nucleotides, the CDR3 is TGTGCCAGCAGCCGCCAGGGACAGGTTAACACTGAAGCTTTCTTT. Translation gives CASSRQGQVNTEAFF.

The CDR3 DNA reads TGTGCCAGCTCACCAGGACAGGTAGTCGAGCAGTACTTC. Translated, it gives CASSPGQVVEQYF. The chain combines TRBV18 with TRBJ2-7; 7 bases fit TRBD1. J lost 6 bases, V lost 2 bases, and 4 bases had no gene match. The length of the CDR3 is 13 residues. From germline, CDR1 is KGHSH and CDR2 LQKENI.

This chain joins TRBV27 and TRBJ1-5; a weak D match, TRBD1 (6 bases). The germline V gene has CDR1 MNHEY and CDR2 SMNVEV (reference sequence). This CDR3 spans 14 amino acids. The ends were cut back, 5 bases at V and 5 bases at J, with 13 bases in the middle. CDR3 nucleotide sequence: TGTGCCAGCAGTCTAGCCCAGGGGTATCAGCCCCAGCATTTT. It yields the protein CASSLAQGYQPQHF.

V usage is TRBV6-5 and J usage is TRBJ2-2, with TRBD2 matching 7 bases. The CDR3 has 14 amino acids. V shed 5 bases, J shed 6 bases, and the junction held 6 bases outside the gene matches. Per the germline V gene, CDR1 is MNHEY and CDR2 is SVGAGI. CDR3 protein: CASSKGLLSGELFF. The DNA for the CDR3 is TGTGCCAGCAGTAAGGGACTACTTTCCGGGGAGCTGTTTTTT.

The chain links TRBV4-2 to TRBJ2-5, with TRBD2 identical over 10 bases. Germline assignment: CDR1 LGHNA and CDR2 YNFKEQ. CDR3 length equals 17 residues. Losses at the gene ends were 1 base for V and 5 bases for J; bases not matched to a gene: 10. The CDR3 spells CASSQGQLAGPGETQYF. For the CDR3, the DNA is TGTGCCAGCAGCCAAGGGCAACTAGCGGGGCCGGGGGAGACCCAGTACTTC.

The chain joins TRBV18 to TRBJ2-7; TRBD2 matches at 11 bases. CDR3 length: 15 residues. After removal of 1 base from V and 2 bases from J, the junction contained 1 base not matched to a gene. Germline CDR1 is KGHSH and CDR2 is LQKENI. Here the CDR3 reads CASSPLAGGPYEQYF. Written as DNA, the CDR3 is TGTGCCAGCTCACCACTAGCGGGGGGGCCCTACGAGCAGTACTTC. Complete variable domain (other parts from reference TRBV18 and TRBJ2-7): NAGVMQNPRHLVRRRGQEARLRCSPMKGHSHVYWYRQLPEEGLKFMVYLQKENIIDESGMPKERFSAEFPKEGPSILRIQQVVRGDSAAYFCASSPLAGGPYEQYFGPGTRLTVT.

The genes are TRBV25-1 and TRBJ2-1; D is undetermined. V dropped 3 bases and J dropped 5 bases, with 8 bases sitting between them. There are 13 residues in the CDR3. In germline, CDR1 is MGHDK, CDR2 SYGVNS. The CDR3 reads CASSDGFNNEQFF. CDR3 in DNA: TGTGCCAGCAGTGACGGGTTCAACAATGAGCAGTTCTTC.

This clone showed up just once. The chain joins TRBV19 to TRBJ2-3; D call uncertain. V was shortened by 3 bases and J by 2 bases, with 9 bases between the two germline ends. Germline V gene sequence: CDR1 LNHDA, CDR2 SQIVND (reference sequence). The length of the CDR3 is 14 residues. The CDR3 DNA reads TGTGCCAGTAGTATGAACGCCTACACAGATACGCAGTATTTT. Translation: CASSMNAYTDTQYF.

This chain uses TRBV5-4 with TRBJ2-3; D not resolved. With 0 bases removed from V and 6 bases from J, the gap between germline ends came to 5 bases. Germline CDR1 SGHNT, CDR2 YYREEE (reference sequence). The CDR3 is made up of 12 amino acids. Here the CDR3 reads CASSLDSDTQYF. The DNA for the CDR3 is TGTGCCAGCAGCTTGGATTCGGATACGCAGTATTTT.